The source of this T cell receptor (beta chain) is a study of T cell changes during pregnancy in multiple sclerosis (dated by TCRdb to between 2017 and 2020). Context from the whole study: The study examined how the T cell repertoire changed over the course of pregnancy in women with multiple sclerosis.

To prepare the library, the immunoSEQ multiplex PCR assay was applied. In its TCRdb copy, this immuneACCESS table keeps in-frame sequences only and misses some clones. Where compared with another copy, unresolved V genes explain less than half of these, and the others have no known cause. The sample table lists tens of thousands of clones, about 92% of them with a count of one. 0.91% of the sample lies in the top ten. Regarding this clone: Its specific antigen is unknown. No base quality information exists; no much larger clone differs at one position.

Relative to germline, V is 8 bases shorter and J is 1 base shorter, with 9 bases between their ends. The germline V gene sets CDR1 to SNHLY and CDR2 to FYNNEI. CDR3 length: 12 amino acids, cysteine to phenylalanine. The retained sequence is limited to the CDR3, 36 bases, with the frame set at the first base. The chain uses TRBV2 and TRBJ2-7; TRBD1 could be the D gene, as 5 bases match. The receptor's source is a female donor in good health, enrolled as a control in a pregnancy study. Source: CD4+ T cells from peripheral blood mononuclear cells, taken in the second trimester of pregnancy. The CDR3 is CASATGSYEQYF. The DNA sequence reads TGTGCCAGCGCCACAGGATCCTACGAGCAGTACTTC. With the rest looked up from the reference TRBV2 and TRBJ2-7 genes rather than sequenced, the full variable domain is EPEVTQTPSHQVTQMGQEVILRCVPISNHLYFYWYRQILGQKVEFLVSFYNNEISEKSEIFDDQFSVERPDGSNFTLKIRSTKLEDSAMYFCASATGSYEQYFGPGTRLTVT.